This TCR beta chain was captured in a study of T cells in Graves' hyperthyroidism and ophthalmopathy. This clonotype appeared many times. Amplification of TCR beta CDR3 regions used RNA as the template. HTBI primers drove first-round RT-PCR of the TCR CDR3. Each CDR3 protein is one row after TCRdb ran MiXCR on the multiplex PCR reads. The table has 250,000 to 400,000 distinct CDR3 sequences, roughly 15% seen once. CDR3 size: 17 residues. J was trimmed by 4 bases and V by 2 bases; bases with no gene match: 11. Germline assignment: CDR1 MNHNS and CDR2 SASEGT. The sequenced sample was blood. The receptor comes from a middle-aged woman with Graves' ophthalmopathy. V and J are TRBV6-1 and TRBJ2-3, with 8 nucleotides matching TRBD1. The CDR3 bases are TGTGCCAGCAGTGAAAGGTCCAGGGGGCGAGACGCAGATACGCAGTATTTT. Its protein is CASSERSRGRDADTQYF.